This note documents a single T cell receptor (beta chain) sequence. Its target is unknown. This table comes from immunoSEQ multiplex PCR, and its TCRdb copy is limited to in-frame clones, with some not included. The data show around 98,000 clones, around nine tenths seen once. This sample was taken from a study of OX40 agonist ivuxolimab in advanced cancers. On the study more broadly: Partial responses were observed in three patients, of whom one had hepatocellular carcinoma and two had cutaneous melanoma. Notes on the study in general: Averaged across samples, CD8+ T cells carried more expanded clones than CD4+ did.

This specimen consisted of CD4+ or CD8+ T cells sorted from blood, obtained in a trial of the OX40 agonist ivuxolimab. This clonotype originated in an adult with an advanced solid tumor such as melanoma, head and neck, liver or kidney cancer.

This CDR3 is CASSLSGQNLYGYTF. CDR3 DNA sequence: TGTGCCAGCAGCTTATCCGGTCAGAATCTCTATGGCTACACCTTC. The gene calls are TRBV7-6 and TRBJ1-2; no firm D call. CDR1 SGHVS and CDR2 FNYEAQ come from the germline V gene. The length of the CDR3 is 15 residues. Trimming removed 2 bases from V and 4 bases from J, with 14 bases in between.